This T cell receptor beta chain was sequenced during a study of neurological immune-mediated disorders. Points from the study as a whole: While HTLV-1-associated myelopathy showed the greatest TCR clonal expansion, multiple sclerosis showed the least, falling below healthy controls. Expanded clones shared no CDR3 amino acid sequences across subjects, suggesting private repertoires in all groups.

Healthy controls comprised blood bank volunteers in Maryland, USA. With 0 bases removed from V and 8 bases from J, the gap between germline ends came to 14 bases. Germline V gene data show CDR1 as SGHRS and CDR2 as YFSETQ. This CDR3 region has 14 residues. The authors made cDNA by 5'RACE with 10-nucleotide random UMIs. TCRdb called the 5' RACE reads again in MiXCR, with one record for every CDR3 protein. The table records 57,000 or so distinct CDR3 sequences, 11% of them present only once. This clonotype has a count of ten or more. Its antigen is unknown. Sequenced sample: PBMCs. The rearrangement links TRBV5-1 to TRBJ1-1, with D possibly TRBD1 on 6 matching bases. The sequence came from a man aged 55 to 70 in good health. The CDR3 bases are TGCGCCAGCAGCTTGGATTTTCGGGGGGCGGAAGCTTTCTTT. Amino acid sequence: CASSLDFRGAEAFF.